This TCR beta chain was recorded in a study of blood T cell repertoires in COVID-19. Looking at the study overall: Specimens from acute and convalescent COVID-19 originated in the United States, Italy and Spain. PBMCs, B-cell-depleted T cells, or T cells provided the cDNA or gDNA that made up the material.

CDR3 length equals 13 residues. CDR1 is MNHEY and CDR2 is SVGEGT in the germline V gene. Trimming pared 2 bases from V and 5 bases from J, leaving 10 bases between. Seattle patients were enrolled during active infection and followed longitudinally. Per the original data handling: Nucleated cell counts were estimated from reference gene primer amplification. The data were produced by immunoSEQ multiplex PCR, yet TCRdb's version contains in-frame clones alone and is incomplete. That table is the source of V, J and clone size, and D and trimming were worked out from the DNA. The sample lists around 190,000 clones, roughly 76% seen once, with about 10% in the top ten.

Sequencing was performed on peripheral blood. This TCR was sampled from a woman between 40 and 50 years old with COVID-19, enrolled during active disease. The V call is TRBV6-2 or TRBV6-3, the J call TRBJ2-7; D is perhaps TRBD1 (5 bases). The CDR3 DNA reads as TGTGCCAGCAGTTACGCCAGGGTGGACGAGCAGTACTTC. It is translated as CASSYARVDEQYF.